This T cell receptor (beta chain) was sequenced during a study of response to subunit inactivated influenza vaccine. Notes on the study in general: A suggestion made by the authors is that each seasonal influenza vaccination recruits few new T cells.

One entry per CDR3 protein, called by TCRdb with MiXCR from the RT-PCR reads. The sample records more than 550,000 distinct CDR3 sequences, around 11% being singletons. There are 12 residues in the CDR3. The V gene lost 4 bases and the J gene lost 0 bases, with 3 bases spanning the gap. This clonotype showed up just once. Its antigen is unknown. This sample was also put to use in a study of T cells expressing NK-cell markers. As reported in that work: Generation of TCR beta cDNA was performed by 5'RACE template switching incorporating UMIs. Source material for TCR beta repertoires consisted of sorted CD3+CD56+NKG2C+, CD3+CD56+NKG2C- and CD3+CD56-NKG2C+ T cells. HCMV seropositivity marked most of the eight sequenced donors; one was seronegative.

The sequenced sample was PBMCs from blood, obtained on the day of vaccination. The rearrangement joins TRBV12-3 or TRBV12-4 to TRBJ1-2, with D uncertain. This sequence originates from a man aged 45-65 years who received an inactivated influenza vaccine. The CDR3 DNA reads TGTGCCAGCAGTTGGACTAACTATGGCTACACCTTC. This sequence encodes CASSWTNYGYTF.